The entry below gives a single T cell receptor (beta chain) sequence along with its context. The sample belongs to a study of blood T cell repertoires in COVID-19. Study as a whole: Collection of acute and convalescent COVID-19 samples took place in the United States, Italy and Spain. From T cells, B-cell-depleted T cells, or PBMCs came the material, which was cDNA or gDNA.

Original methodology: Reference gene primer amplification yielded estimated nucleated cell counts. The table came from immunoSEQ multiplex PCR; TCRdb's copy has only in-frame clones and leaves some out. V and J calls and clone size are as listed in that table; D and trimming were resolved from the DNA. The repertoire holds roughly 240,000 clones, with roughly 85% as singletons. The CDR3 runs 15 residues. The V gene's germline CDR1 is SGDLS and CDR2 YYNGEE. Trimming pared 4 bases from V and 2 bases from J, leaving 14 bases between. This TCR was recovered from a man aged 45-60 years with COVID-19, enrolled during active disease. Source material: peripheral blood. The chain carries TRBV9 and TRBJ2-3; D remains ambiguous. The CDR3 nucleotides read TGTGCCAGCAGCCCATATTTGGCTTCCACAGATACGCAGTATTTT. Its translation: CASSPYLASTDTQYF.